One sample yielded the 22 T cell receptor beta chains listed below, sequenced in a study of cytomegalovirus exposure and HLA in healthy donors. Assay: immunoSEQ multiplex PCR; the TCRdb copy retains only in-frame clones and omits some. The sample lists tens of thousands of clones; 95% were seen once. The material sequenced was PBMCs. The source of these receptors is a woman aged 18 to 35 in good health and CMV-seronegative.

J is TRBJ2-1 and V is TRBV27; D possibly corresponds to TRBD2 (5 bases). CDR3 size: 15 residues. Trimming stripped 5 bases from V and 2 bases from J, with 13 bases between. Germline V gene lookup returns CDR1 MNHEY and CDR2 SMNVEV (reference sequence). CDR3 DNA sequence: TGTGCCAGCAGTACATTAGCGTTAACCTACAATGAGCAGTTCTTC. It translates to CASSTLALTYNEQFF.

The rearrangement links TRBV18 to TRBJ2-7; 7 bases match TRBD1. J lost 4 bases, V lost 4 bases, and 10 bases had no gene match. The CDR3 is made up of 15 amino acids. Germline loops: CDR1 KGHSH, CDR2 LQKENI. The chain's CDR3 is CASSRGQPTPYEQYF. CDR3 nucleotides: TGTGCCAGCTCACGGGGACAGCCTACGCCATACGAGCAGTACTTC.

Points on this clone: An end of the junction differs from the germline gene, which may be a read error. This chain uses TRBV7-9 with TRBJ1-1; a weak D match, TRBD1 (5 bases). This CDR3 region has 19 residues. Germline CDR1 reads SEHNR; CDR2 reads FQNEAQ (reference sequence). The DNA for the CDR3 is TGTGCCAGCAGCTTATTCGTCTCGTTCGTCCGGGGGAGTGTGACTGAACCTTTCTTT. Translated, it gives CASSLFVSFVRGSVTEPFF.

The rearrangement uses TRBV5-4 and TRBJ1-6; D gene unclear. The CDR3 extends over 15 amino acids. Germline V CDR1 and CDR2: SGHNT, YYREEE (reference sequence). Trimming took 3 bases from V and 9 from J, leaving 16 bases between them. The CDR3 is CASSSDRGVGSPLHF. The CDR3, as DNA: TGTGCCAGCAGCTCCGACCGGGGTGTAGGTTCACCCCTCCACTTT.

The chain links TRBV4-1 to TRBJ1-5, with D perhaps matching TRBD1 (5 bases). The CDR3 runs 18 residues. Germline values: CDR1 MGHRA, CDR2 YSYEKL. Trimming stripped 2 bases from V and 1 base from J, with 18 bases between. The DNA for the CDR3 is TGCGCCAGCAGCCAAAGACCAGGGCCGATTGAGAGCAATCAGCCCCAGCATTTT. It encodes CASSQRPGPIESNQPQHF.

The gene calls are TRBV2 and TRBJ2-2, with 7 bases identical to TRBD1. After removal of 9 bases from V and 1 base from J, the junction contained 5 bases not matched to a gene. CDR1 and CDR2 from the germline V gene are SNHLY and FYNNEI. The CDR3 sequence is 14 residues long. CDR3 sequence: CARRQGMNTGELFF. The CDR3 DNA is TGTGCCAGGAGACAGGGAATGAACACCGGGGAGCTGTTTTTT.

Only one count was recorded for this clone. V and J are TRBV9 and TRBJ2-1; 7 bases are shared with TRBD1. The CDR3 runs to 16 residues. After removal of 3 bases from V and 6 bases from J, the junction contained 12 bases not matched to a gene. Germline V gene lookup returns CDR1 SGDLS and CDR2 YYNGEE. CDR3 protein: CASSATGVGFFNEQFF. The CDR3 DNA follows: TGTGCCAGCAGCGCAACAGGGGTAGGTTTCTTCAATGAGCAGTTCTTC.

In DNA, the CDR3 is TGTGCCAGCAGTTCTAGCGGGCAGGCCTACGAGCAGTACTTC. This encodes CASSSSGQAYEQYF. The rearrangement uses TRBV27 and TRBJ2-7, with TRBD2 matching 8 bases. This CDR3 spans 14 amino acids. The V gene end was trimmed by 4 bases and the J gene end by 2 bases; junction bases not matched to a gene: 4. The germline CDR1 and CDR2 sequences are MNHEY and SMNVEV (reference sequence).

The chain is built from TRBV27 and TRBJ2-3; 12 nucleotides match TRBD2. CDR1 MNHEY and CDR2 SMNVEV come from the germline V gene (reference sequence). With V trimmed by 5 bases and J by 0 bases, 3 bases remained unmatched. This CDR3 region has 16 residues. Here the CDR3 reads CASSKTSGGSTDTQYF. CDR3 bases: TGTGCCAGCAGTAAGACTAGCGGGGGAAGCACAGATACGCAGTATTTT.

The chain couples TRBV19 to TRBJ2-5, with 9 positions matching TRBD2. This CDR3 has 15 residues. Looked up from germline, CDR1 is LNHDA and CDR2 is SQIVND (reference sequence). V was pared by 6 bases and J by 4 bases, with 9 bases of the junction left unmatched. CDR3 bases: TGTGCCAGTAGAGATAGGGCGGGGGGGGGAGAGACCCAGTACTTC. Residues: CASRDRAGGGETQYF.

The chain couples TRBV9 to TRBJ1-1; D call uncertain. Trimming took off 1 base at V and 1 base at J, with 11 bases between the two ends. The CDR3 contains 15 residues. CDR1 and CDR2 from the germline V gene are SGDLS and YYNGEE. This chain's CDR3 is CASSVFEGPNTEAFF. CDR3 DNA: TGTGCCAGCAGCGTATTTGAGGGTCCGAACACTGAAGCTTTCTTT.

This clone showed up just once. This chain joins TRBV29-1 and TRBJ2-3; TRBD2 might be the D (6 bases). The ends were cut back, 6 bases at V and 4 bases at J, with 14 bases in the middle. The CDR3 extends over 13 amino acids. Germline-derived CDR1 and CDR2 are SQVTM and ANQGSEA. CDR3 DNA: TGCAGCGTCGCCCTGACTAGGTCAGATACGCAGTATTTT. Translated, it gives CSVALTRSDTQYF.

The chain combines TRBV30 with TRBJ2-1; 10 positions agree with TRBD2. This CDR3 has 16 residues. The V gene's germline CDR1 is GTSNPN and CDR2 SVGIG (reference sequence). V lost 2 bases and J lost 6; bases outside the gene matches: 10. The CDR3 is CAWSTLLAGVPNEQFF. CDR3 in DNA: TGTGCCTGGAGTACCCTGCTAGCGGGAGTTCCCAATGAGCAGTTCTTC.

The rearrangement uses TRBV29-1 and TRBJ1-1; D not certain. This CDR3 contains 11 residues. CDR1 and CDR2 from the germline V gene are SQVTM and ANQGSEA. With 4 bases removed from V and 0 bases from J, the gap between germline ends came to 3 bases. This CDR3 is CSVGMNTEAFF. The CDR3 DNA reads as TGCAGCGTTGGTATGAACACTGAAGCTTTCTTT.

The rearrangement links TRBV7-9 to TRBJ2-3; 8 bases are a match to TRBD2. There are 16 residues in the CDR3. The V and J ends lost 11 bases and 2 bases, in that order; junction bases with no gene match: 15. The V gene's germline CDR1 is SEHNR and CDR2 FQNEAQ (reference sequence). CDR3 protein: CAYLGVVAGTTDTQYF. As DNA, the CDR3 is TGTGCCTACCTAGGGGTGGTAGCGGGAACCACAGATACGCAGTATTTT. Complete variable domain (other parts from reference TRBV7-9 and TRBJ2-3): DTGVSQNPRHKITKRGQNVTFRCDPISEHNRLYWYRQTLGQGPEFLTYFQNEAQLEKSRLLSDRFSAERPKGSFSTLEIQRTEQGDSAMYLCAYLGVVAGTTDTQYFGPGTRLTVL.

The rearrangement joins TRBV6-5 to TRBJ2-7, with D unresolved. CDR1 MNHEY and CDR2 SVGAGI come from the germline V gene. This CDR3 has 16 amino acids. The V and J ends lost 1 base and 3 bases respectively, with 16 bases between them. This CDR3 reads CASSYFPAQVLYEQYF. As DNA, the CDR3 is TGTGCCAGCAGTTACTTCCCCGCCCAGGTCCTCTACGAGCAGTACTTC.

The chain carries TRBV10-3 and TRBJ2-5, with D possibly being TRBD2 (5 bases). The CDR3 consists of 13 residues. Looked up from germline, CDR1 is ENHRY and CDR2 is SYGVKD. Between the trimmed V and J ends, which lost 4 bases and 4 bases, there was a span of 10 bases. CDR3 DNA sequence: TGTGCCATCAGTGTTAGTGAGGGAGAGACCCAGTACTTC. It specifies CAISVSEGETQYF.

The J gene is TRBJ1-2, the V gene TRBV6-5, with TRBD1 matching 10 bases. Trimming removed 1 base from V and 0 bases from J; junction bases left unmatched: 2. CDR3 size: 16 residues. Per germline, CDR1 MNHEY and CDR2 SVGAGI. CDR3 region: CASSYWDRGSNYGYTF. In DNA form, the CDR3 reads TGTGCCAGCAGTTACTGGGACAGGGGATCTAACTATGGCTACACCTTC.

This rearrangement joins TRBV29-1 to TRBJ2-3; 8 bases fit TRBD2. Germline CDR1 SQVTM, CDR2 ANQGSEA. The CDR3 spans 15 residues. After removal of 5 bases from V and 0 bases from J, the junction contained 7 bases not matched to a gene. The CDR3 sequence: CSVRRGVSSTDTQYF. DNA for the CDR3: TGCAGCGTTCGGCGGGGGGTCTCTAGCACAGATACGCAGTATTTT.

CDR3 sequence reads: CSVYGTSGSNEQFF. In nucleotides, the CDR3 is TGCAGCGTATATGGGACTAGCGGGAGCAATGAGCAGTTCTTC. J is TRBJ2-1 and V is TRBV29-1; 14 bases agree with TRBD2. Germline values: CDR1 SQVTM, CDR2 ANQGSEA. The V segment lost 6 bases and the J segment 6 bases; nucleotides outside the gene matches: 4. The length of the CDR3 is 14 residues.

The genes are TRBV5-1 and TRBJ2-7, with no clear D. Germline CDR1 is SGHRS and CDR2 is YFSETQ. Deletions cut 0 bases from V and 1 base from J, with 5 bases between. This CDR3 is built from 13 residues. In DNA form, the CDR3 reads TGCGCCAGCAGCTTGGGCCAGTCCTACGAGCAGTACTTC. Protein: CASSLGQSYEQYF.

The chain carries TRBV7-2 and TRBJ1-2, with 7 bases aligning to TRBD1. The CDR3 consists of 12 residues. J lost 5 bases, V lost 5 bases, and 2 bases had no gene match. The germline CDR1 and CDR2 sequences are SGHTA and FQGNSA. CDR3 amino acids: CASSPQGYGYTF. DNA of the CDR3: TGTGCCAGCAGCCCACAGGGGTATGGCTACACCTTC.